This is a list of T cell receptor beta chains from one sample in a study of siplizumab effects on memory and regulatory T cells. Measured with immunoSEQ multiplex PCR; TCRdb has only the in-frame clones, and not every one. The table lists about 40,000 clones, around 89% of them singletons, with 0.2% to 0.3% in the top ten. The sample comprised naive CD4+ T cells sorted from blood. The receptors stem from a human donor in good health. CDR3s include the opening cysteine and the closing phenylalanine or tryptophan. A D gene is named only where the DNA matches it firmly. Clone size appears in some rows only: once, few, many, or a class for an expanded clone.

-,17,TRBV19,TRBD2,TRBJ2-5,TGTGCCAGTAGTATAGGACCAGCGGGAGTAATTCAAGAGACCCAGTACTTC,CASSIGPAGVIQETQYF
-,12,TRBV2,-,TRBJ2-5,TGTGCCAGTGGGGACACAAAAGAGACCCAGTACTTC,CASGDTKETQYF
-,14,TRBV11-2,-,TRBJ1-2,TGTGCCAGCAGCTTAGGCGGGCAGAACTATGGCTACACCTTC,CASSLGGQNYGYTF
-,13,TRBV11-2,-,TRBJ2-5,TGTGCCAGCAGCTTAGGGGAGGAAGAGACCCAGTACTTC,CASSLGEEETQYF
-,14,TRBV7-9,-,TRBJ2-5,TGTGCCAGCAGCTTAATGGGGGTTCAAGAGACCCAGTACTTC,CASSLMGVQETQYF
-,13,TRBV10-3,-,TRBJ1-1,TGTGCCATCAGTGCGTTGGGGAACACTGAAGCTTTCTTT,CAISALGNTEAFF
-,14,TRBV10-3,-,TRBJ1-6,TGTGCCATCAGTGAAGCTCGGGATAATTCACCCCTCCACTTT,CAISEARDNSPLHF
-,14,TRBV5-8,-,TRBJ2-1,TGTGCCAGCAGCTTGGGATTCGTTCCATCGACTCTGTTCTTC,CASSLGFVPSTLFF
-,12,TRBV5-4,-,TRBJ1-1,TGTGCCAGCAGCTCACCTCGACGTGAGGCTTTCTTT,CASSSPRREAFF
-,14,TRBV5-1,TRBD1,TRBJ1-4,TGCGCCAGCAGCTTAAACAGGGGTGACGAAAAACTGTTTTTT,CASSLNRGDEKLFF
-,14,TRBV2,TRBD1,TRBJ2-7,TGTGCCAGCAGACCGACAGGGTTGTCCTACGAGCAGTACTTC,CASRPTGLSYEQYF
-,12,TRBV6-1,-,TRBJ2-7,TGTGCCAGCAGCCCACGGTTGTACGAGCAGTACTTC,CASSPRLYEQYF
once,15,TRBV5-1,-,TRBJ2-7,TGCGCCAGCAGCTTGGTGGCAGGTAGAACCTACGAGCAGTACTTC,CASSLVAGRTYEQYF
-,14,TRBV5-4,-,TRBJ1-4,TGTGCCAGCAGCCGGACGTTTACGAATGAAAAACTGTTTTTT,CASSRTFTNEKLFF
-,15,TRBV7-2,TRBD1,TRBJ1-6,TGTGCCAGCAGCTTAGTACGGGACAGAGGTAGGGCCCTCCACTTT,CASSLVRDRGRALHF
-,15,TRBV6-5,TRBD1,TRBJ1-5,TGTGCCAGCAGGGGGACAGGGGGCCCCAATCAGCCCCAGCATTTT,CASRGTGGPNQPQHF
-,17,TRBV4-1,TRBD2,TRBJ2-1,TGCGCCAGCAGCCAATATCCTAGCGGGGGAAGGTACAATGAGCAGTTCTTC,CASSQYPSGGRYNEQFF
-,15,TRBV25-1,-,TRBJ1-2,TGTGCCAGCAGTCCCCATCGACCAGGGGAGTATGGCTACACCTTC,CASSPHRPGEYGYTF
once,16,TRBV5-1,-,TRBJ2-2,TGCGCCAGCAGCGTACCGCCGGGACAGAACACCGGGGAGCTGTTTTTT,CASSVPPGQNTGELFF
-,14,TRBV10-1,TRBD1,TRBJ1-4,TGCGCCAGCAGTGAGTGGACAGGATCCGAAAAACTGTTTTTT,CASSEWTGSEKLFF
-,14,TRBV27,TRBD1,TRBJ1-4,TGTGCCAGCAGTCCTGTAGGACAGGGAGAAAAACTGTTTTTT,CASSPVGQGEKLFF
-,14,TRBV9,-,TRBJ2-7,TGTGCCAGCAGCGTAGATCCGGACCCCTACGAGCAGTACTTC,CASSVDPDPYEQYF
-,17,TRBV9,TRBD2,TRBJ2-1,TGTGCCAGCAGCGTAGTCCCTTCTAGCGGGAGCGGAGCTGAGCAGTTCTTC,CASSVVPSSGSGAEQFF
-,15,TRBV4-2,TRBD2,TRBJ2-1,TGTGCCAGCAGCCGAAGACTAGCGGAGGGGGGTGAGCAGTTCTTC,CASSRRLAEGGEQFF
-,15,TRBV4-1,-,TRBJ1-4,TGCGCCAGCAGCCAAGTAAACGGAGCTAATGAAAAACTGTTTTTT,CASSQVNGANEKLFF
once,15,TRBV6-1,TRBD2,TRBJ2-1,TGTGCCAGCAGGGCCGGGACTAGCGGGACTGGGGAGCAGTTCTTC,CASRAGTSGTGEQFF
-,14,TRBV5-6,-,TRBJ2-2,TGTGCCTGGGGGACGGCCCTGAACACCGGGGAGCTGTTTTTT,CAWGTALNTGELFF
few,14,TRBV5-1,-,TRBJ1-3,TGCGCCAGCAGCTTGGAAGGTCAGGGGAACACCATATATTTT,CASSLEGQGNTIYF
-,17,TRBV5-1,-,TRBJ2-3,TGCGCCAGCAACCGGCGGGGAACCCCCATTCCCCCAGATACGCAGTATTTT,CASNRRGTPIPPDTQYF
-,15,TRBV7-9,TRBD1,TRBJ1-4,TGTGCCAGCAGCGAGGGGGCAGGGTTCGGTGAAAAACTGTTTTTT,CASSEGAGFGEKLFF
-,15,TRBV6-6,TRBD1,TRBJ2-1,TGTGCCAGCAGCGTCGCTGGGACAGGGGTTAATGAGCAGTTCTTC,CASSVAGTGVNEQFF
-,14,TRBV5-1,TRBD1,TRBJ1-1,TGCGCCAGCAGCTTAGACAGGGGGTATACTGAAGCTTTCTTT,CASSLDRGYTEAFF
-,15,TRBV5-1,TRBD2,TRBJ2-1,TGCGCCAGCAGTTTAGGGACTAGTCCGTACAATGAGCAGTTCTTC,CASSLGTSPYNEQFF
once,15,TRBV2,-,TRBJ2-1,TGTGCCAGCAGTGAGGCGAGTAGCACCATAGGGGAGCAGTTCTTC,CASSEASSTIGEQFF
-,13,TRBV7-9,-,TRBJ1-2,TGTGCCAGCAGCCCCGGGGCAGGGAATGGCTACACCTTC,CASSPGAGNGYTF
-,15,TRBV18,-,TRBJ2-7,TGTGCCAGCTCACCACCGCCGGGGGCTCCTGGCGAGCAGTACTTC,CASSPPPGAPGEQYF
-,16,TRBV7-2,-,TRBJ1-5,TGTGCCAGCAGCGAGGGGACGCTTCGTGGTGGTCAGCCCCAGCATTTT,CASSEGTLRGGQPQHF
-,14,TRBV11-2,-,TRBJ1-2,TGTGCCAGCAGCTTAGATCCGGGCAGCTATGGCTACACCTTC,CASSLDPGSYGYTF
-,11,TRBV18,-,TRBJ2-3,TGTGCCAGCTCTCTTGGAGATACGCAGTATTTT,CASSLGDTQYF
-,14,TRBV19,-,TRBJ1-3,TGTGCCAGTACCCCGCAGGCAGCTGGAAACACCATATATTTT,CASTPQAAGNTIYF
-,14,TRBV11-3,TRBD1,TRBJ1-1,TGTGCCAGCAGTCCCGGGACAGTGAACACTGAAGCTTTCTTT,CASSPGTVNTEAFF
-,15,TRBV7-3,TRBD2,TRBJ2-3,TGTGCCAGCAGCTTAACTAGCGGGAGTTTTGATACGCAGTATTTT,CASSLTSGSFDTQYF
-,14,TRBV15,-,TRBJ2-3,TGTGCCACCAGCAGTAAGGGGGGATCAGATACGCAGTATTTT,CATSSKGGSDTQYF
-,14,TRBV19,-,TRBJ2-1,TGTGCCAGTAGTATGGGGGGCGCTGCCAATGAGCAGTTCTTC,CASSMGGAANEQFF
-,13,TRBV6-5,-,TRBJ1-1,TGTGCCAGCAGTTACTCGAAAGACACTGAAGCTTTCTTT,CASSYSKDTEAFF
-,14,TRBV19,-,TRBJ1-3,TGTGCCAGTACCGATGGGGCGGCTGGAAACACCATATATTTT,CASTDGAAGNTIYF
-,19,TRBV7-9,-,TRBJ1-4,TGTGCCAGCAGCTTAGGGGCGACAGAGTATAAAGCAACTAATGAAAAACTGTTTTTT,CASSLGATEYKATNEKLFF
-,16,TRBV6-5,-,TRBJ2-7,TGTGCCAGCAGTTACTCAGGGATGGACACTTATTACGAGCAGTACTTC,CASSYSGMDTYYEQYF
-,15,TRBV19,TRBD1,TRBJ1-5,TGTGCCAGTAGATTGGACAGGGGGCTTCGACAGCCCCAGCATTTT,CASRLDRGLRQPQHF